Listed below are T cell receptor beta chains from one sample, sequenced in a study of graft-versus-host responses after intestinal transplantation. The protocol was immunoSEQ multiplex PCR, while the TCRdb copy is restricted to in-frame clones and leaves out a portion. This sample carries approximately 75,000 clones, 85% to 90% of them seen once, and the ten largest clones take about 4.3%. No antigen is known for these receptors. Sequences were derived from unstimulated CD8+ T cells sorted from spleen or lymph node cells, sampled before transplant. These receptors all stem from a human donor who was the organ donor for an intestinal transplant. Both conserved end residues are part of each CDR3. The D gene is left open where the match is weak. Expanded clones get a size class; other rows say once, few or many, or leave the size out.

NA,TRBJ1-3,TRBV9,NA,CASSVDSDKAGNTIYF,TGTGCCAGCAGCGTAGATAGTGACAAAGCTGGAAACACCATATATTTT
NA,TRBJ2-3,TRBV7-9,NA,CASSPMVTLPTWATDTQYF,TGTGCCAGCAGTCCGATGGTGACCCTGCCGACCTGGGCGACAGATACGCAGTATTTT
NA,TRBJ1-2,TRBV28,NA,CASSGDRKPNYGYTF,TGTGCCAGCAGCGGAGACAGGAAACCTAACTATGGCTACACCTTC
few,TRBJ1-6,TRBV12-2,NA,CASRSYPTGSDSPLHF,TGTGCAAGTCGCTCCTACCCCACAGGGTCGGATTCACCCCTCCACTTT
NA,TRBJ2-5,TRBV28,TRBD2,CASIGLAGDRSHQETQYF,TGTGCCAGCATTGGGCTAGCGGGGGATCGATCCCACCAAGAGACCCAGTACTTC
NA,TRBJ2-2,TRBV6-7,NA,CASSYSGCAGTNTGELFF,TGTGCCAGCAGTTACTCAGGGTGTGCGGGCACGAACACCGGGGAGCTGTTTTTT
once,TRBJ2-5,TRBV5-1,TRBD2,CASSLERGTQETQYF,TGCGCCAGCAGCTTAGAGCGGGGTACCCAAGAGACCCAGTACTTC
NA,TRBJ1-4,TRBV28,NA,CASSPSRGRKKLFF,TGTGCCAGCAGTCCATCGCGGGGGCGCAAAAAACTGTTTTTT
NA,TRBJ1-1,TRBV4-2,TRBD1,CASSQTGGRLNTEAFF,TGTGCCAGCAGCCAAACAGGGGGCCGGTTGAACACTGAAGCTTTCTTT
NA,TRBJ2-2,TRBV5-1,TRBD1,CASEPRDRTLNTGELFF,TGCGCCAGCGAACCTAGGGACAGAACTTTGAACACCGGGGAGCTGTTTTTT
NA,TRBJ2-2,TRBV9,TRBD2,CASSDSGGASGELFF,TGTGCCAGCAGCGACAGCGGGGGGGCATCCGGGGAGCTGTTTTTT
NA,TRBJ2-1,TRBV10-1,TRBD2,CASTPRTSGANEQFF,TGCGCCAGCACTCCTAGGACTAGCGGGGCTAATGAGCAGTTCTTC
NA,TRBJ1-2,TRBV19,NA,CATSGAGDYGYTF,TGTGCCACCTCTGGGGCAGGAGACTATGGCTACACCTTC
NA,TRBJ1-2,TRBV28,TRBD1,CASSLTPGGSTNYGYTF,TGTGCCAGCAGTTTAACCCCAGGGGGCTCTACTAACTATGGCTACACCTTC
NA,TRBJ2-3,TRBV27,NA,CASSPGVLSTDTQYF,TGTGCCAGCAGTCCGGGGGTCCTCTCCACAGATACGCAGTATTTT
NA,TRBJ2-5,TRBV7-2,TRBD2,CASSWDLGLAGGQTQYF,TGTGCCAGCAGCTGGGACCTCGGACTAGCGGGGGGGCAGACCCAGTACTTC
NA,TRBJ2-1,TRBV9,TRBD2,CASSVGSGGSDEQFF,TGTGCCAGCAGCGTAGGTAGCGGGGGGTCCGATGAGCAGTTCTTC
NA,TRBJ1-5,TRBV7-9,TRBD1,CASSGDSSNQPQHF,TGTGCCAGCAGCGGGGACAGTAGCAATCAGCCCCAGCATTTT
NA,TRBJ1-1,TRBV27,NA,CASSFGPNTEAFF,TGTGCCAGCAGTTTTGGGCCTAACACTGAAGCTTTCTTT
NA,TRBJ1-5,TRBV6-1,NA,CASSEAPDTSQPQHF,TGTGCCAGCAGTGAAGCGCCGGACACGTCGCAGCCCCAGCATTTT
NA,TRBJ1-1,TRBV28,TRBD1,CASSMRGPRWGNTEAFF,TGTGCCAGCAGCATGAGGGGGCCAAGGTGGGGAAACACTGAAGCTTTCTTT
NA,TRBJ2-1,TRBV4-3,NA,CASSQDTGMANEQFF,TGCGCCAGCAGCCAAGATACAGGGATGGCCAATGAGCAGTTCTTC
NA,TRBJ2-1,TRBV15,NA,CATRPPQGGYNEQFF,TGTGCCACCAGGCCCCCGCAGGGAGGCTACAATGAGCAGTTCTTC
NA,TRBJ1-3,TRBV7-2,NA,CASSLAMQVAGNTIYF,TGTGCCAGCAGCTTAGCAATGCAGGTGGCAGGAAACACCATATATTTT
NA,TRBJ2-1,TRBV2,TRBD2,CASSSGTRGVTEQFF,TGTGCCAGCAGTTCAGGGACTAGGGGGGTCACGGAGCAGTTCTTC
NA,TRBJ2-3,TRBV18,TRBD1,CASSPPDRGRLDTQYF,TGTGCCAGCTCACCACCGGACAGGGGGCGTTTAGATACGCAGTATTTT
NA,TRBJ2-5,TRBV5-4,NA,CASSLGGVKTQYF,TGTGCCAGCAGCTTGGGGGGGGTCAAGACCCAGTACTTC
NA,TRBJ2-3,TRBV2,TRBD2,CASWGETSRHTDTQYF,TGTGCCAGCTGGGGGGAGACTAGCAGACACACAGATACGCAGTATTTT
few,TRBJ2-5,TRBV19,NA,CASSEGMETQYF,TGTGCCAGTAGTGAGGGTATGGAGACCCAGTACTTC
NA,TRBJ1-2,TRBV4-2,NA,CASSHVQGSFNYGYTF,TGTGCCAGCAGCCACGTGCAGGGATCATTTAACTATGGCTACACCTTC
NA,TRBJ2-3,TRBV27,NA,CASSLWAGGAGLTDTQYF,TGTGCCAGCAGTTTATGGGCTGGGGGGGCCGGCCTCACAGATACGCAGTATTTT
NA,TRBJ1-1,TRBV4-3,NA,CASSPTSGRVDTEAFF,TGCGCCAGCAGCCCAACCTCCGGGAGGGTGGACACTGAAGCTTTCTTT
NA,TRBJ1-1,TRBV7-9,NA,CASSLESSPRGMNTEAFF,TGTGCCAGCAGCTTAGAATCAAGTCCTCGGGGGATGAACACTGAAGCTTTCTTT
NA,TRBJ2-1,TRBV4-3,NA,CASSQDRGGWYNEQFF,TGCGCCAGCAGCCAAGATAGGGGGGGGTGGTACAATGAGCAGTTCTTC
NA,TRBJ1-5,TRBV7-2,NA,CASSPLGDQPQHF,TGTGCCAGCAGCCCATTAGGGGATCAGCCCCAGCATTTT
few,TRBJ2-3,TRBV27,NA,CASSSLLKIIDTQYF,TGTGCCAGCAGTTCCCTACTGAAGATAATAGATACGCAGTATTTT
NA,TRBJ2-3,TRBV2,NA,CASTFGLRSADTQYF,TGTGCCAGCACGTTCGGGTTGAGGAGCGCAGATACGCAGTATTTT
once,TRBJ1-3,TRBV28,NA,CASSTIDRIYGNTIYF,TGTGCCAGCAGTACTATAGACAGAATCTATGGAAACACCATATATTTT
few,TRBJ1-4,TRBV5-6,NA,CASSLQSGEKLFF,TGTGCCAGCAGCCTACAGTCTGGTGAAAAACTGTTTTTT
NA,TRBJ1-6,TRBV25-1,NA,CASSWGETFTSPLHF,TGTGCCAGCAGTTGGGGGGAGACTTTTACTTCACCCCTCCACTTT
NA,TRBJ1-4,TRBV4-3,NA,CASSKEDKPAGANWEKLFF,TGCGCCAGCAGCAAAGAGGATAAGCCCGCAGGGGCTAATTGGGAAAAACTGTTTTTT
NA,TRBJ1-3,TRBV7-8,TRBD1,CASKGVQGEVSGNTIYF,TGTGCCAGCAAAGGGGTACAGGGGGAAGTCTCTGGAAACACCATATATTTT
NA,TRBJ2-3,TRBV16,TRBD2,CASSQSTSGGRTDTQYF,TGTGCCAGCAGCCAATCGACTAGCGGGGGACGCACAGATACGCAGTATTTT
NA,TRBJ2-3,TRBV27,NA,CASSSGQYTDTQYF,TGTGCCAGCAGTTCCGGACAGTACACAGATACGCAGTATTTT
NA,TRBJ1-3,TRBV28,NA,CASSLVESGNTIYF,TGTGCCAGCAGTTTAGTGGAGTCTGGAAACACCATATATTTT
NA,TRBJ2-1,TRBV4-1,NA,CASSQDEASLTYNEQFF,TGCGCCAGCAGCCAAGATGAGGCCAGCCTTACCTACAATGAGCAGTTCTTC
NA,TRBJ1-2,TRBV6-7,TRBD1,CASSSFRDRLNYGYTF,TGTGCCAGCAGTTCCTTCCGGGACAGGCTGAACTATGGCTACACCTTC
NA,TRBJ1-6,TRBV2,NA,CAGGHASSPLHF,TGTGCCGGGGGACATGCTTCTTCACCCCTCCACTTT
NA,TRBJ2-2,TRBV19,NA,CASSRGLVGTGELFF,TGTGCCAGTAGTAGGGGACTGGTAGGCACCGGGGAGCTGTTTTTT
NA,TRBJ2-6,TRBV6-1,NA,CASSEESSGANVLTF,TGTGCCAGCAGTGAAGAGAGCTCTGGGGCCAACGTCCTGACTTTC
NA,TRBJ2-1,TRBV19,TRBD2,CASNPSGVYNEQFF,TGTGCCAGTAACCCTAGCGGTGTCTACAATGAGCAGTTCTTC
few,TRBJ1-6,TRBV6-5,NA,CASSRTPLSLISLHF,TGTGCCAGCAGCCGGACTCCCCTCTCTTTGATATCCCTCCACTTT
NA,TRBJ1-2,TRBV4-2,NA,CASSRRGLYGYTF,TGTGCCAGCAGCCGAAGGGGCCTCTATGGCTACACCTTC
NA,TRBJ1-1,TRBV19,NA,CASFLGGTEAFF,TGTGCCAGTTTTCTCGGTGGTACTGAAGCTTTCTTT
NA,TRBJ2-3,TRBV7-6,TRBD2,CASSLVIGLAGLDTQYF,TGTGCCAGCAGCTTAGTAATAGGACTAGCGGGCCTAGATACGCAGTATTTT
NA,TRBJ2-1,TRBV28,TRBD2,CASSPIAGGLDNEQFF,TGTGCCAGCAGTCCTATAGCGGGGGGGCTCGACAATGAGCAGTTCTTC
NA,TRBJ1-1,TRBV7-8,NA,CASSLPRDGAGMNTEAFF,TGTGCCAGCAGCTTACCCCGGGACGGGGCGGGGATGAACACTGAAGCTTTCTTT
NA,TRBJ1-1,TRBV18,TRBD1,CASSPRDRGTEAFF,TGTGCCAGCTCGCCTAGGGACAGGGGCACTGAAGCTTTCTTT
NA,TRBJ2-3,TRBV9,TRBD2,CASSVGELAGGQLSTDTQYF,TGTGCCAGCAGCGTAGGAGAACTAGCGGGAGGCCAACTATCCACAGATACGCAGTATTTT